A single sample gave rise to the 28 T cell receptor beta chains below, sequenced in a study of control samples from healthy donors and cancer patients. Sequenced by immunoSEQ multiplex PCR; TCRdb stores in-frame clones only, minus some. The sample yields 15,000 to 17,000 clones, 87% seen once. The sample comprised PBMCs. The receptors here all came from a woman between 65 and 79 years old with colorectal cancer.

The chain employs TRBV5-5 and TRBJ1-5; no definite D call. The V and J ends lost 0 bases and 3 bases respectively, with 10 bases between them. Germline CDR1 reads SGHKS; CDR2 reads YYEKEE (reference sequence). The CDR3 sequence is 15 residues long. CDR3 nucleotide sequence: TGTGCCAGCAGCTTGGCCTGGGGTTACAATCAGCCCCAGCATTTT. Its protein is CASSLAWGYNQPQHF.

The chain uses TRBV13 and TRBJ1-4, with 10 positions matching TRBD1. The CDR3 sequence is 18 residues long. V gave up 5 bases and J gave up 0 bases; unmatched junction bases: 9. The germline V gene has CDR1 PRHDT and CDR2 FYEKMQ (reference sequence). The CDR3 loop reads CASSRRQGAGTTNEKLFF. The CDR3, as DNA: TGTGCCAGCAGCCGCCGACAGGGGGCTGGAACAACTAATGAAAAACTGTTTTTT.

The V and J genes are TRBV4-1 and TRBJ2-7; D unresolved. Trimming pared 4 bases from V and 3 bases from J, leaving 10 bases between. Germline lookup yields CDR1 MGHRA and CDR2 YSYEKL. This CDR3 is built from 13 residues. The CDR3 nucleotides are TGCGCCAGCAGCCCCCTGGCAGGCTACGAGCAGTACTTC. Translation: CASSPLAGYEQYF.

The chain employs TRBV11-3 and TRBJ1-3, with 8 bases fitting TRBD1. The CDR3 consists of 15 residues. With 2 bases clipped from V and 4 bases from J, the junction kept 4 bases outside the gene matches. CDR1 and CDR2 (germline): SGHNT, YENEEA. The CDR3 DNA follows: TGTGCCAGCAGCTTACAGGGGGCGGCAGGAAACACCATATATTTT. Amino acid sequence: CASSLQGAAGNTIYF.

This clone was found a few times. V and J are TRBV5-5 and TRBJ1-4; D gene unclear. Between the trimmed V and J ends, which lost 0 bases and 7 bases, there was a span of 16 bases. The CDR3 consists of 16 residues. The germline gives CDR1 SGHKS, CDR2 YYEKEE (reference sequence). The CDR3 reads CASSLALVQVGEKLFF. The CDR3 bases are TGTGCCAGCAGCTTGGCCTTGGTTCAGGTCGGTGAAAAACTGTTTTTT.

This clone showed up just a few times. The chain uses TRBV4-1 and TRBJ2-2; D call uncertain. Germline values: CDR1 MGHRA, CDR2 YSYEKL. V was clipped by 0 bases and J by 2 bases, with 16 bases between them. The CDR3 has 18 amino acids. CDR3 sequence: CASSQETPRQTNTGELFF. The DNA for the CDR3 is TGCGCCAGCAGCCAAGAAACCCCCCGGCAGACCAACACCGGGGAGCTGTTTTTT.

The chain has TRBV19 and TRBJ2-5; 10 bases are shared with TRBD2. V was clipped by 5 bases and J by 5 bases; unmatched bases: 8. This CDR3 comprises 15 residues. In germline, CDR1 is LNHDA, CDR2 SQIVND (reference sequence). CDR3 sequence: CASSLSGGPGETQYF. The CDR3 bases are TGTGCCAGTAGTCTTAGCGGGGGGCCGGGGGAGACCCAGTACTTC.

This clone was counted between two and nine times. V usage is TRBV19 and J usage is TRBJ2-6; the D is unclear. Germline lookup yields CDR1 LNHDA and CDR2 SQIVND (reference sequence). V dropped 3 bases and J dropped 1 base, with 4 bases sitting between them. This CDR3 has 14 amino acids. CDR3 sequence (DNA): TGTGCCAGTAGTATTCGATCTGGGGCCAACGTCCTGACTTTC. It yields the protein CASSIRSGANVLTF.

The chain joins TRBV5-5 to TRBJ2-2; TRBD1 aligns across 9 bases. The length of the CDR3 is 17 residues. The J segment lost 3 bases and the V segment lost 4 bases, leaving 10 bases of the junction unmatched. CDR1 SGHKS and CDR2 YYEKEE come from the germline V gene (reference sequence). This chain's CDR3 is CASSLGVDRGHTGELFF. The CDR3 coding sequence is TGTGCCAGCAGCCTGGGGGTGGACAGGGGCCACACCGGGGAGCTGTTTTTT.

The V and J genes are TRBV7-3 and TRBJ1-2, with D perhaps matching TRBD1 (5 bases). V lost 4 bases, J lost 7 bases, and 10 bases lay in between. This CDR3 is built from 12 residues. CDR1 is SGHTA and CDR2 is FQGTGA in the germline V gene. The CDR3 DNA is TGTGCCAGCAGCTCCCAGGGTACTGGCTACACCTTC. The encoded protein is CASSSQGTGYTF.

The V gene is TRBV5-4, the J gene TRBJ1-1; D gene ambiguous. The V end lost 4 bases, the J end lost 1 base, and 14 bases lay between the germline ends. Germline-derived CDR1 and CDR2 are SGHNT and YYREEE (reference sequence). The CDR3 runs 15 residues. The DNA for the CDR3 is TGTGCCAGCAGCCGGGTGGCATTCGGGAACACTGAAGCTTTCTTT. It codes for CASSRVAFGNTEAFF.

The V call is TRBV27, the J call TRBJ1-1; maybe TRBD1 (6 bases). In germline, CDR1 is MNHEY, CDR2 SMNVEV (reference sequence). Trimming stripped 8 bases from V and 4 bases from J, with 17 bases between. The CDR3 has 14 amino acids. Here the CDR3 reads CASAPTGWSTEAFF. The CDR3 nucleotides are TGTGCCAGCGCCCCGACAGGATGGAGCACTGAAGCTTTCTTT.

The chain is built from TRBV11-3 and TRBJ2-7; 12 positions agree with TRBD1. Trimming removed 5 bases from V and 4 bases from J; junction bases left unmatched: 9. The length of the CDR3 is 16 residues. Germline CDR1 reads SGHNT; CDR2 reads YENEEA. CDR3 in DNA: TGTGCCAGCAGCCCGCACTCGGGACAGGGGGCTTACGAGCAGTACTTC. Protein product: CASSPHSGQGAYEQYF.

The chain couples TRBV6-2 or TRBV6-3 to TRBJ1-4; D might be TRBD1 (5 bases). Trimming took 2 bases from V and 7 from J, leaving 14 bases between them. The CDR3 extends over 15 amino acids. Germline-derived CDR1 and CDR2 are MNHEY and SVGEGT. The CDR3 here is CASSYSGPGGEKLFF. CDR3 bases: TGTGCCAGCAGTTACAGCGGGCCCGGGGGTGAAAAACTGTTTTTT.

This chain joins TRBV6-5 and TRBJ2-7; 8 bases align to TRBD1. The V and J ends lost 4 bases and 3 bases, in that order; junction bases with no gene match: 2. CDR1 is MNHEY and CDR2 is SVGAGI in the germline V gene. The CDR3 length is 13 residues. The CDR3 reads CASSSGTGYEQYF. The CDR3 DNA reads TGTGCCAGCAGTTCCGGGACAGGCTACGAGCAGTACTTC.

This chain joins TRBV7-2 and TRBJ2-2; D ambiguous. This CDR3 spans 16 amino acids. Germline CDR1 reads SGHTA; CDR2 reads FQGNSA. V lost 4 bases, J lost 7 bases, and 19 bases lay in between. The CDR3 nucleotides read TGTGCCAGCAGCTCTGCCCGTCCGTCATCGTACGGGGAGCTGTTTTTT. Translation: CASSSARPSSYGELFF. The variable domain in full, completed from reference TRBV7-2 and TRBJ2-2, reads GAGVSQSPSNKVTEKGKDVELRCDPISGHTALYWYRQSLGQGLEFLIYFQGNSAPDKSGLPSDRFSAERTGGSVSTLTIQRTQQEDSAVYLCASSSARPSSYGELFFGEGSRLTVL.

This clone was picked up a small number of times. The V and J genes are TRBV6-2 or TRBV6-3 and TRBJ1-2, with 9 bases identical to TRBD1. The germline gives CDR1 MNHEY, CDR2 SVGEGT. J gave up 5 bases and V 6 bases, and 7 bases lay outside the gene matches. The CDR3 has 14 residues. In DNA form, the CDR3 reads TGTGCCAGCAGCACACAGGGGGCGAGGTATGGCTACACCTTC. Residues: CASSTQGARYGYTF.

The table lists this clone with a few counts. The chain employs TRBV2 and TRBJ2-1; D is undetermined. With 7 bases removed from V and 0 bases from J, the gap between germline ends came to 7 bases. Germline values: CDR1 SNHLY, CDR2 FYNNEI. The length of the CDR3 is 13 residues. The CDR3 region has the DNA TGTGCCAGCAATTTCTACTCCTACAATGAGCAGTTCTTC. It is translated as CASNFYSYNEQFF.

This rearrangement joins TRBV19 to TRBJ2-2; perhaps TRBD1 as D (6 bases). V dropped 7 bases and J dropped 3 bases, with 9 bases sitting between them. In germline, CDR1 is LNHDA, CDR2 SQIVND (reference sequence). The CDR3 spans 13 residues. The CDR3 DNA is TGTGCCAGTAAACAGGGCCACACCGGGGAGCTGTTTTTT. As protein: CASKQGHTGELFF.

CDR3 coding DNA: TGCGCCAGCAGCCAAGACCCACGACGCGGATACGAGCAGTACTTC. It translates to CASSQDPRRGYEQYF. This sequence joins TRBV4-3 and TRBJ2-7, with D unclear. This CDR3 has 15 residues. Germline assignment: CDR1 LGHNA and CDR2 YSLEER. Trimming took 0 bases from V and 4 from J, leaving 13 bases between them.

The chain is built from TRBV6-1 and TRBJ2-1; perhaps TRBD2 as D (5 bases). Trimming took off 2 bases at V and 6 bases at J, with 11 bases between the two ends. The germline V gene encodes CDR1 MNHNS and CDR2 SASEGT. The length of the CDR3 is 14 residues. This CDR3 is CASSEKRRPNEQFF. The CDR3 nucleotides are TGTGCCAGCAGTGAAAAAAGGAGGCCCAATGAGCAGTTCTTC.

The rearrangement joins TRBV5-1 to TRBJ2-1, with a weak D call TRBD2 (6 bases). Germline-derived CDR1 and CDR2 are SGHRS and YFSETQ. V lost 4 bases and J 10 bases, leaving 24 bases between the germline ends. This CDR3 region has 16 residues. In nucleotides, the CDR3 is TGCGCCAGCAGCCGACGGGACTCCGTACCTACTGCGGAGCAGTTCTTC. Translation: CASSRRDSVPTAEQFF.

This clone has just one count. The chain recombines TRBV7-2 with TRBJ2-7; tentatively, D is TRBD2 (6 bases). The germline CDR1 and CDR2 sequences are SGHTA and FQGNSA. This CDR3 is 14 amino acids long. Trimming pared 4 bases from V and 4 bases from J, leaving 14 bases between. CDR3 protein: CASSWGGDPYEQYF. CDR3 nucleotide sequence: TGTGCCAGCAGCTGGGGAGGAGACCCGTACGAGCAGTACTTC.

The rearrangement links TRBV5-1 to TRBJ1-3; D not resolved. The CDR3 consists of 14 residues. Germline CDR1 reads SGHRS; CDR2 reads YFSETQ. Trimming cost V 0 bases and J 4 bases, with 8 bases left between them. The CDR3 region is CASSLEGDGNTIYF. For the CDR3, the DNA is TGCGCCAGCAGCTTGGAAGGCGACGGAAACACCATATATTTT.

The chain is built from TRBV4-2 and TRBJ2-3, with a possible D match to TRBD1 (6 bases). Trimming left V 0 bases short and J 9 bases short, with 10 bases between. The germline V gene encodes CDR1 LGHNA and CDR2 YNFKEQ. The CDR3 sequence is 13 residues long. The CDR3: CASSQEGAGTQYF. CDR3 nucleotide sequence: TGTGCCAGCAGCCAAGAGGGGGCAGGAACGCAGTATTTT.

V usage is TRBV7-6 and J usage is TRBJ2-3; maybe TRBD2 (7 bases). CDR1 is SGHVS, CDR2 FNYEAQ, per germline. Trimming removed 2 bases from V and 3 bases from J, with 12 bases in between. The CDR3 spans 15 residues. The CDR3 spells CASSLLGGATDTQYF. DNA of the CDR3: TGTGCCAGCAGCTTATTGGGGGGGGCGACAGATACGCAGTATTTT.

The chain couples TRBV19 to TRBJ2-7; 7 positions match TRBD1. The CDR3 contains 12 residues. Losses at the gene ends were 5 bases for V and 9 bases for J; bases not matched to a gene: 7. Germline V gene data show CDR1 as LNHDA and CDR2 as SQIVND (reference sequence). In DNA, the CDR3 is TGTGCCAGTAGTGCCACAGGGGCCGGGCAGTACTTC. The encoded protein is CASSATGAGQYF.

The chain joins TRBV25-1 to TRBJ2-5; perhaps TRBD2 as D (6 bases). Trimming took off 5 bases at V and 3 bases at J, with 10 bases between the two ends. CDR3 length: 13 residues. Per germline, CDR1 MGHDK and CDR2 SYGVNS. CDR3 DNA sequence: TGTGCCAGCAGTCGGGACTCAGAAGAGACCCAGTACTTC. Translation gives CASSRDSEETQYF.